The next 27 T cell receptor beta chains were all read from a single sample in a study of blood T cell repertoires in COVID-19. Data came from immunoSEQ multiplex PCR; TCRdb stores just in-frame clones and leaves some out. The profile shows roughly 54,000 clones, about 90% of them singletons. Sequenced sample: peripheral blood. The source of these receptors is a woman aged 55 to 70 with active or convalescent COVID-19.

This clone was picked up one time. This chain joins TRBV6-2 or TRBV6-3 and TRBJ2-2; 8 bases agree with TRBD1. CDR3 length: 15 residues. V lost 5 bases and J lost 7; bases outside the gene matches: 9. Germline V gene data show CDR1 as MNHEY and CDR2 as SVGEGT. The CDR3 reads CASSLTRGLGGELFF. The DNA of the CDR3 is TGTGCCAGCAGTCTAACCAGGGGGCTTGGCGGGGAGCTGTTTTTT.

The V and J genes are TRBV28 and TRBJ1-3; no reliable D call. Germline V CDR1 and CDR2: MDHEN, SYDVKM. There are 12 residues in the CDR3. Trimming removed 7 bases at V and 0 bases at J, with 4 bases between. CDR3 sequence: CASIDSGNTIYF. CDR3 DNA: TGTGCCAGCATAGACTCTGGAAACACCATATATTTT.

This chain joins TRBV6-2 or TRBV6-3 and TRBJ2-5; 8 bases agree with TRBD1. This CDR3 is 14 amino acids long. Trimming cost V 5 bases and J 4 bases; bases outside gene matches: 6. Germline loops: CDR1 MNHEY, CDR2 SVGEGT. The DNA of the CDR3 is TGTGCCAGCAGTCGCAGGGGGCCGGTAGAGACCCAGTACTTC. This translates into CASSRRGPVETQYF.

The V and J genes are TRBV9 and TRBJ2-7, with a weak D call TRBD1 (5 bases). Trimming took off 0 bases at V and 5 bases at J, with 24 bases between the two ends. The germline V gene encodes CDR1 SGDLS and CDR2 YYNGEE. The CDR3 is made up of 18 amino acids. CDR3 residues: CASSVGTGAWLGRHEQYF. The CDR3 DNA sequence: TGTGCCAGCAGCGTAGGAACTGGGGCCTGGCTGGGGCGTCACGAGCAGTACTTC.

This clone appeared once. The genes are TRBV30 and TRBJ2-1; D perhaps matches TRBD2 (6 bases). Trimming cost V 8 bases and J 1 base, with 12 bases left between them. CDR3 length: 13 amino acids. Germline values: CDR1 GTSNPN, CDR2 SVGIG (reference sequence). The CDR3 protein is CARDGGSYNEQFF. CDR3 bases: TGTGCCCGGGACGGGGGATCCTACAATGAGCAGTTCTTC.

CDR3 DNA sequence: TGTGCCAGCAGCTCAGGGTCTCCTTATGGCTACACCTTC. Amino acid sequence: CASSSGSPYGYTF. This rearrangement joins TRBV7-6 to TRBJ1-2; D possibly corresponds to TRBD1 (5 bases). Germline assignment: CDR1 SGHVS and CDR2 FNYEAQ. V lost 4 bases, J lost 5 bases, and 11 bases lay in between. The CDR3 covers 13 residues. The full variable domain, its missing parts supplied by reference TRBV7-6 and TRBJ1-2, is GAGVSQSPRYKVTKRGQDVALRCDPISGHVSLYWYRQALGQGPEFLTYFNYEAQQDKSGLPNDRFSAERPEGSISTLTIQRTEQRDSAMYRCASSSGSPYGYTFGSGTRLTVV.

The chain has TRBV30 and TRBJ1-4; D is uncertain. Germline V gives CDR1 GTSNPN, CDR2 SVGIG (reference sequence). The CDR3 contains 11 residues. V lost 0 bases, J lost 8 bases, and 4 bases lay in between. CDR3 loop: CAWSVSEKLFF. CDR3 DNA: TGTGCCTGGAGTGTTTCGGAAAAACTGTTTTTT.

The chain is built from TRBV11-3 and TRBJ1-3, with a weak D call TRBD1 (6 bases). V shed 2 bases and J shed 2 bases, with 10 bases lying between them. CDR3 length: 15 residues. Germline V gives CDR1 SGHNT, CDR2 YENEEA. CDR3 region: CASSLSWGPGNTIYF. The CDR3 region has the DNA TGTGCCAGCAGCTTATCCTGGGGGCCTGGAAACACCATATATTTT.

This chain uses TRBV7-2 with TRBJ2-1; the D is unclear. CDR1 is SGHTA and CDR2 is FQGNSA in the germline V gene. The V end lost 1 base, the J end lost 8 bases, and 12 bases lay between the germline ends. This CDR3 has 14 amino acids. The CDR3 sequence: CASSLVPGSYEQFF. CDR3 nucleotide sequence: TGTGCCAGCAGCTTAGTTCCCGGGTCCTATGAGCAGTTCTTC.

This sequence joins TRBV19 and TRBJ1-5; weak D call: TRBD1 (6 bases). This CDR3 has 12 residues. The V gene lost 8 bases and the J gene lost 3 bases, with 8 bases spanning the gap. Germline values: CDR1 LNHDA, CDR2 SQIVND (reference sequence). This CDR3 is CASRDNNQPQHF. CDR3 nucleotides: TGTGCCAGTCGGGACAACAATCAGCCCCAGCATTTT.

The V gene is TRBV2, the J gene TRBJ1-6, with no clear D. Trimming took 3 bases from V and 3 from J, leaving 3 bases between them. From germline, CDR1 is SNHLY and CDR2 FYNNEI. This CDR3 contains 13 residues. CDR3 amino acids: CASSESYNSPLHF. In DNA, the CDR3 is TGTGCCAGCAGTGAGAGCTATAATTCACCCCTCCACTTT.

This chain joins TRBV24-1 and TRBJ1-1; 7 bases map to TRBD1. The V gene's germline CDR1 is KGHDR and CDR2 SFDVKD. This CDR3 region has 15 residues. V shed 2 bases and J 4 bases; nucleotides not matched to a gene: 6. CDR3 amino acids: CATSDSLTGSTEAFF. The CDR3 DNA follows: TGTGCCACCAGTGATTCCTTGACAGGGAGCACTGAAGCTTTCTTT.

The CDR3 here is CASSLPGQGLGEQFF. The CDR3 nucleotides read TGTGCCAGCAGCCTCCCGGGACAGGGGTTGGGTGAGCAGTTCTTC. This sequence joins TRBV9 and TRBJ2-1, with TRBD1 matching 10 bases. From germline, CDR1 is SGDLS and CDR2 YYNGEE. The V gene end was trimmed by 4 bases and the J gene end by 9 bases; junction bases not matched to a gene: 10. This CDR3 has 15 residues.

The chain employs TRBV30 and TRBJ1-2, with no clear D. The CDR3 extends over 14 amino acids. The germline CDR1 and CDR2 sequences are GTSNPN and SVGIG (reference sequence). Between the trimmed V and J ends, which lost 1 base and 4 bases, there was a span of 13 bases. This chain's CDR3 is CAWSDDAVGYGYTF. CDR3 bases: TGTGCCTGGAGTGACGACGCGGTTGGCTATGGCTACACCTTC. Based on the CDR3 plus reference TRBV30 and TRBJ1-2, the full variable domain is SQTIHQWPATLVQPVGSPLSLECTVEGTSNPNLYWYRQAAGRGLQLLFYSVGIGQISSEVPQNLSASRPQDRQFILSSKKLLLSDSGFYLCAWSDDAVGYGYTFGSGTRLTVV.

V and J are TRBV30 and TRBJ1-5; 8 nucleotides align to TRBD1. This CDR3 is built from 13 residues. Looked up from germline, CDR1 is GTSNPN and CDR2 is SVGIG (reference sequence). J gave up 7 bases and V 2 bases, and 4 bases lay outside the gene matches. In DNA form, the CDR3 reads TGTGCCTGGAGTCCGACAGGGGACCAGCCCCAGCATTTT. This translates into CAWSPTGDQPQHF.

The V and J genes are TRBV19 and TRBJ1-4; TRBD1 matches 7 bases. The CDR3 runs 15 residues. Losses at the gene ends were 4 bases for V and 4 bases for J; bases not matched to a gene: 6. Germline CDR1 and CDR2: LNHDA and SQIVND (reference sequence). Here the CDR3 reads CASSKRQGLNEKLFF. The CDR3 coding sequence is TGTGCCAGTAGTAAAAGACAGGGACTTAATGAAAAACTGTTTTTT. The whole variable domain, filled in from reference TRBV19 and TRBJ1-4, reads DGGITQSPKYLFRKEGQNVTLSCEQNLNHDAMYWYRQDPGQGLRLIYYSQIVNDFQKGDIAEGYSVSREKKESFPLTVTSAQKNPTAFYLCASSKRQGLNEKLFFGSGTQLSVL.

CDR3 sequence (DNA): TGTGCCAGCAGCCTGGGGGGGTATGCGGAGACCCAGTACTTC. It codes for CASSLGGYAETQYF. The chain couples TRBV9 to TRBJ2-5; 7 bases are a match to TRBD2. Germline assignment: CDR1 SGDLS and CDR2 YYNGEE. The trim removed 4 bases at V and 5 bases at J, leaving 8 bases unmatched. CDR3 length: 14 residues.

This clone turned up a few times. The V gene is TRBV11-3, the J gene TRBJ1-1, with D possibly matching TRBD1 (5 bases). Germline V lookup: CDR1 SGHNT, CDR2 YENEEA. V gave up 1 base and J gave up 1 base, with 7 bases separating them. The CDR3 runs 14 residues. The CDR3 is CASSLGRANTEAFF. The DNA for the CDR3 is TGTGCCAGCAGCTTAGGCAGGGCGAACACTGAAGCTTTCTTT.

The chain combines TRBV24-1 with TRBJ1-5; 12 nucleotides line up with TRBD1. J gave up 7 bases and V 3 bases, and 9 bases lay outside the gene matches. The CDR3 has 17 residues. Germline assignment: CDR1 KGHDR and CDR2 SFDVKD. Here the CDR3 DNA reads TGTGCCACCAGTGATGCCTCGGGACAGGGGGCTCGGCAGCCCCAGCATTTT. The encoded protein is CATSDASGQGARQPQHF.

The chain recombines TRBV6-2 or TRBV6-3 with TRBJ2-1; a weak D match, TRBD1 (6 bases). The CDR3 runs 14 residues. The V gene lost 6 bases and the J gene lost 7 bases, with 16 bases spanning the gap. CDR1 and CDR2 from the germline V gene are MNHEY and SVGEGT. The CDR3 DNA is TGTGCCAGCAGCGACGGACAGATCCATAATGAGCAGTTCTTC. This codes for CASSDGQIHNEQFF.

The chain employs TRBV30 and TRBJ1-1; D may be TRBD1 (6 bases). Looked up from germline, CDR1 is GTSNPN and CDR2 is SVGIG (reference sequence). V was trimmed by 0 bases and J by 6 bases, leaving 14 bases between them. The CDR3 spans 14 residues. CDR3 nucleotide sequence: TGTGCCTGGAGTGTAGTTGGGGGGGCATCTGAAGCTTTCTTT. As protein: CAWSVVGGASEAFF.

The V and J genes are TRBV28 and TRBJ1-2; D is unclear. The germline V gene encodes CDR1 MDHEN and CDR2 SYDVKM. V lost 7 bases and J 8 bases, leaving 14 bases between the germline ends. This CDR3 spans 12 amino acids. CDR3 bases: TGTGCCAGCAAGTTCTCAGGATGGGGCTACACCTTC. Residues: CASKFSGWGYTF.

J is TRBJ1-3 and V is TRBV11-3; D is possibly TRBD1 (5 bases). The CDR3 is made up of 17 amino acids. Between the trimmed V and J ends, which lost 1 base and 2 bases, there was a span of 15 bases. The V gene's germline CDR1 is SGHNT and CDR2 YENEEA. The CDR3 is CASSLAASQGPGNTIYF. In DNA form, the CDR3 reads TGTGCCAGCAGCTTAGCGGCCTCGCAGGGTCCTGGAAACACCATATATTTT.

CDR3: CASSLDAGTNYGYTF. CDR3 sequence (DNA): TGCGCCAGCAGCTTGGATGCAGGGACTAACTATGGCTACACCTTC. The rearrangement uses TRBV5-1 and TRBJ1-2; a possible D gene is TRBD1 (5 bases). V lost 0 bases to trimming and J lost 0 bases, with 9 bases between them. The germline V gene has CDR1 SGHRS and CDR2 YFSETQ. The length of the CDR3 is 15 residues.

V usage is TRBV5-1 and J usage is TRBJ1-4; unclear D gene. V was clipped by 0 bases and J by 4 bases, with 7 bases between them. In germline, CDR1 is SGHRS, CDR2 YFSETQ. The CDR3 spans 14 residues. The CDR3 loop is CASSLGALNEKLFF. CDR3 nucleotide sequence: TGCGCCAGCAGCTTGGGGGCCCTTAATGAAAAACTGTTTTTT.

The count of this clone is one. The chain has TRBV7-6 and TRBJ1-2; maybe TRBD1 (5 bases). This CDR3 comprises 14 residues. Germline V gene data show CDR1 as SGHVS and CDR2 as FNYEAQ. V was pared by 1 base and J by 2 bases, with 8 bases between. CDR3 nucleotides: TGTGCCAGCAGCTTAGGGGAGGGGAACTATGGCTACACCTTC. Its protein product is CASSLGEGNYGYTF.

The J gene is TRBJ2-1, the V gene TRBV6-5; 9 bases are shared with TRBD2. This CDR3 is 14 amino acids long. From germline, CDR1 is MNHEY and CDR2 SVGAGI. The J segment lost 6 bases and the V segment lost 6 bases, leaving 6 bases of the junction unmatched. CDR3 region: CASSKAGGRNEQFF. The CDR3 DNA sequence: TGTGCCAGCAGCAAAGCGGGGGGCCGCAATGAGCAGTTCTTC.